The present entry profiles one TCR beta chain with its context. Its antigen is undetermined. One end of the junction fails to match germline, which may point to a read error. These data come from a study of early T cells in non-severe SARS-CoV-2 infection. The wider study: From unsorted whole blood, bulk RNA was sequenced, and the chains remained unpaired.

CDR3 length equals 14 residues. Looked up from germline, CDR1 is SQVTM and CDR2 is ANQGSEA. The protocol attached unique molecular identifiers to individual cDNA molecules. Each CDR3 protein gets one entry after TCRdb re-called the 5' RACE reads with MiXCR. Of 70,000 or so distinct CDR3 sequences listed, around 13% are singletons. Study-wide findings and caveats: There was a bias toward anti-spike CD8 responses in VDJdb matching, which missed private and CD4 specificities.

The J gene is TRBJ2-1, the V gene TRBV29-1; D ambiguous. The receptor comes from an adult who was a healthcare worker with PCR-confirmed SARS-CoV-2 infection or an uninfected control (not recorded which). What was sequenced was whole blood. The CDR3 region is CNVTDGRTYNEQFF. The CDR3 DNA follows: TGCAACGTTACGGACGGACGGACCTACAATGAGCAGTTCTTC.